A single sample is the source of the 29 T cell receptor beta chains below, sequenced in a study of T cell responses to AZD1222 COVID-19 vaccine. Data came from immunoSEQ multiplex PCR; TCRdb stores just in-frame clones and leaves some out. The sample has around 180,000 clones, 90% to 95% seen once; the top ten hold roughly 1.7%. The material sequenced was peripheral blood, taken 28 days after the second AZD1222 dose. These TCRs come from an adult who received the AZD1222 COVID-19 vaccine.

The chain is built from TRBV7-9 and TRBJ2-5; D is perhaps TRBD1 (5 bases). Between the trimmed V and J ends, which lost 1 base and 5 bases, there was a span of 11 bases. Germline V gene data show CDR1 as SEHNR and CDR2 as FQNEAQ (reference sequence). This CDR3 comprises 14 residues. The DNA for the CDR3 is TGTGCCAGCAGCTTAGTAGGGGATGGCGAGACCCAGTACTTC. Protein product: CASSLVGDGETQYF.

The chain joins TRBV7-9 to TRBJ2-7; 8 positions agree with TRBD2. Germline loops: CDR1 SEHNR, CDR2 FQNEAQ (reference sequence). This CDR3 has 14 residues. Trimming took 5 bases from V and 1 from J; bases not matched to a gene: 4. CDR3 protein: CASSRVAGSYEQYF. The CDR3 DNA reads TGTGCCAGCAGCCGAGTAGCGGGATCCTACGAGCAGTACTTC.

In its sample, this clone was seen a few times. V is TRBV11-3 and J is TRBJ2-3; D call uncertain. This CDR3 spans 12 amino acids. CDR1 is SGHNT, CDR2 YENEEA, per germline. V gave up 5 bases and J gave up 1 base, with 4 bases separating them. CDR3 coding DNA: TGTGCCAGCAGCACACGCACAGATACGCAGTATTTT. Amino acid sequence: CASSTRTDTQYF.

CDR3 nucleotides: TGTGCCAGCAGCGAGGACAGGGATTATGGCTACACCTTC. Protein: CASSEDRDYGYTF. The gene calls are TRBV6-2 or TRBV6-3 and TRBJ1-2; 8 bases match TRBD1. V shed 6 bases, J shed 5 bases, and the junction held 5 bases outside the gene matches. Germline CDR1 and CDR2: MNHEY and SVGEGT. The length of the CDR3 is 13 residues.

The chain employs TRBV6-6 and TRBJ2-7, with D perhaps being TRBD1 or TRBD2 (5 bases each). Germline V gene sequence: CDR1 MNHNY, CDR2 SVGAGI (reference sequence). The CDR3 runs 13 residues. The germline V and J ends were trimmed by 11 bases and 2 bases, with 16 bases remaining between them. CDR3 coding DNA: TGTGCCCACCGAGGGCCGACAGCCTACGAGCAGTACTTC. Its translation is CAHRGPTAYEQYF.

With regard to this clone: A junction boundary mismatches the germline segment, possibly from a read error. The CDR3 region has the DNA TGTGCCAGCAGCTTAGCCAACTTTGGCTACACCTTC. Translation gives CASSLANFGYTF. The chain employs TRBV11-2 and TRBJ1-2; D remains unclear. The CDR3 spans 12 residues. Per the germline V gene, CDR1 is SGHAT and CDR2 is FQNNGV.

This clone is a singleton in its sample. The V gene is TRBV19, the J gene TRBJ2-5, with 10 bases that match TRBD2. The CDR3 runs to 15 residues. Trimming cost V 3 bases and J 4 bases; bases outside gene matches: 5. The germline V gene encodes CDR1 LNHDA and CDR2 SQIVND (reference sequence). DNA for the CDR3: TGTGCCAGTAGTATTAGCGGGGGGCCCAGAGAGACCCAGTACTTC. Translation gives CASSISGGPRETQYF.

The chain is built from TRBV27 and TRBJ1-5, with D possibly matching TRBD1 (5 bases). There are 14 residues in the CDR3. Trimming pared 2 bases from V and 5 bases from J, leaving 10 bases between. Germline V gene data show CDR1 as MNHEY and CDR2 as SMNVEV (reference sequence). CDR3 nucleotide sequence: TGTGCCAGCAGTTTAAGGGCGGGGGATCAGCCCCAGCATTTT. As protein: CASSLRAGDQPQHF.

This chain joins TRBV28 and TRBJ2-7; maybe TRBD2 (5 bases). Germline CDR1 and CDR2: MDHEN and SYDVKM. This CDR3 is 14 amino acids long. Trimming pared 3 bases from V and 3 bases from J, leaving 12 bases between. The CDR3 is CASSFSGGFYEQYF. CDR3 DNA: TGTGCCAGCAGTTTTTCGGGCGGGTTCTACGAGCAGTACTTC. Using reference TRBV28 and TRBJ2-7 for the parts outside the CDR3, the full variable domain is DVKVTQSSRYLVKRTGEKVFLECVQDMDHENMFWYRQDPGLGLRLIYFSYDVKMKEKGDIPEGYSVSREKKERFSLILESASTNQTSMYLCASSFSGGFYEQYFGPGTRLTVT.

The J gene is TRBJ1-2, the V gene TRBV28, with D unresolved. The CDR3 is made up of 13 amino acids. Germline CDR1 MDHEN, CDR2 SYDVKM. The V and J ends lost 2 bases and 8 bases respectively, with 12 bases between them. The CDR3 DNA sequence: TGTGCCAGCAGTTTACGGCAGGTATTGGGCTACACCTTC. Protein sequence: CASSLRQVLGYTF.

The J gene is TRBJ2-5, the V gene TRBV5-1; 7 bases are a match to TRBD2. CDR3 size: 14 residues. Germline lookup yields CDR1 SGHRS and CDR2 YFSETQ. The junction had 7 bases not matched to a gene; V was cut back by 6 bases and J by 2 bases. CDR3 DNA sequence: TGCGCCAGCAACCTACGGGGAGGGCAAGAGACCCAGTACTTC. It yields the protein CASNLRGGQETQYF.

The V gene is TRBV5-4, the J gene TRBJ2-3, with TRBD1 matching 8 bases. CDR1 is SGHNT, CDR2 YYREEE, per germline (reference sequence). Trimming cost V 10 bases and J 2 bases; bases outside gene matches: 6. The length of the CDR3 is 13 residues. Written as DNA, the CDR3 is TGTGCCTCTGGACAGGGAACCACAGATACGCAGTATTTT. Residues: CASGQGTTDTQYF.

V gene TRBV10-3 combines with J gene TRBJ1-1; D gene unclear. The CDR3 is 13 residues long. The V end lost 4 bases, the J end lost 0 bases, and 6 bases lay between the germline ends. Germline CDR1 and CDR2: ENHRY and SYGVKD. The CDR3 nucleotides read TGTGCCATCAGTGCAGAAATGAACACTGAAGCTTTCTTT. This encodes CAISAEMNTEAFF.

Here the CDR3 DNA reads TGTGCCAGCAGTTTGGGGGGTCCTGAAGCTTTCTTT. This codes for CASSLGGPEAFF. V and J are TRBV12-3 or TRBV12-4 and TRBJ1-1, with D tentatively TRBD1 (5 bases). Trimming stripped 3 bases from V and 6 bases from J, with 8 bases between. This CDR3 is 12 amino acids long.

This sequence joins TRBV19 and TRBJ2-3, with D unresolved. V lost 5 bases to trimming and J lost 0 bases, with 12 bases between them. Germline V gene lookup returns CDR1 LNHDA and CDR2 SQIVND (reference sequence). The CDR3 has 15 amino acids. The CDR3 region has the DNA TGTGCCAGTAGTGACTTCGCCAGTAGCACAGATACGCAGTATTTT. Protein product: CASSDFASSTDTQYF.

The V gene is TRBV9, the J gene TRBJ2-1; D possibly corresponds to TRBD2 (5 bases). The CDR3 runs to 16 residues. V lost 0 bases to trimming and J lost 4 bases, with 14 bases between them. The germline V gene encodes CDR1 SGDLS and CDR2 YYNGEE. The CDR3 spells CASSVDTSFRYNEQFF. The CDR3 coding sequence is TGTGCCAGCAGCGTAGACACTAGTTTCCGATACAATGAGCAGTTCTTC. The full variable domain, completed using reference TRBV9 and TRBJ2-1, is DSGVTQTPKHLITATGQRVTLRCSPRSGDLSVYWYQQSLDQGLQFLIQYYNGEERAKGNILERFSAQQFPDLHSELNLSSLELGDSALYFCASSVDTSFRYNEQFFGPGTRLTVL.

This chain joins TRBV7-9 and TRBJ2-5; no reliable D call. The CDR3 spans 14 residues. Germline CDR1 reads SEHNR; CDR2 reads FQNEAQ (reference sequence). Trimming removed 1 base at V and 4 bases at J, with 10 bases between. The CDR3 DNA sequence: TGTGCCAGCAGCTTAGAACGAGGACGAGAGACCCAGTACTTC. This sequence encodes CASSLERGRETQYF. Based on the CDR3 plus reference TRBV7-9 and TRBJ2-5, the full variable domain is DTGVSQNPRHKITKRGQNVTFRCDPISEHNRLYWYRQTLGQGPEFLTYFQNEAQLEKSRLLSDRFSAERPKGSFSTLEIQRTEQGDSAMYLCASSLERGRETQYFGPGTRLLVL.

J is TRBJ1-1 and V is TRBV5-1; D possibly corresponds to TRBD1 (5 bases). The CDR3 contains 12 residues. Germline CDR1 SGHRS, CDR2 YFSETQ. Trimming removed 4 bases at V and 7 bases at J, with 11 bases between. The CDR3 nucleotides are TGCGCCAGCAGCCCCCAGGGAGATGAAGCTTTCTTT. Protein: CASSPQGDEAFF.

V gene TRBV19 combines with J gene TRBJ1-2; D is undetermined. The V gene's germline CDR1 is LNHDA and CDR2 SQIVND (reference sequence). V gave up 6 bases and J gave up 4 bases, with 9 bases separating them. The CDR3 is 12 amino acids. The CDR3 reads CASRGIAYGYTF. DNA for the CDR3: TGTGCCAGTAGGGGTATTGCCTATGGCTACACCTTC.

The CDR3 loop is CAISGTGGRIGSNYGYTF. The CDR3, as DNA: TGTGCCATCAGTGGGACAGGGGGGAGGATCGGATCTAACTATGGCTACACCTTC. This chain connects TRBV10-3 to TRBJ1-2, with 10 bases lining up with TRBD1. After removal of 4 bases from V and 0 bases from J, the junction contained 11 bases not matched to a gene. The CDR3 runs 18 residues. CDR1 and CDR2 (germline): ENHRY, SYGVKD.

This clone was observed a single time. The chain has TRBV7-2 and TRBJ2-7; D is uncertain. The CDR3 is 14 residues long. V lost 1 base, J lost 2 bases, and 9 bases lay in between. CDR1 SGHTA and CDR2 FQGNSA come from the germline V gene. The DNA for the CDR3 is TGTGCCAGCAGCTTAGAAGGATTACCCTACGAGCAGTACTTC. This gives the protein CASSLEGLPYEQYF. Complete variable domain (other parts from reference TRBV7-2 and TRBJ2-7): GAGVSQSPSNKVTEKGKDVELRCDPISGHTALYWYRQSLGQGLEFLIYFQGNSAPDKSGLPSDRFSAERTGGSVSTLTIQRTQQEDSAVYLCASSLEGLPYEQYFGPGTRLTVT.

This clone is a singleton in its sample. CDR3 residues: CASSQSALAAKNIQYF. The CDR3 DNA reads as TGTGCCAGTAGTCAATCGGCCCTAGCTGCCAAAAACATTCAGTACTTC. The V and J genes are TRBV19 and TRBJ2-4; a possible D gene is TRBD2 (5 bases). Germline-derived CDR1 and CDR2 are LNHDA and SQIVND (reference sequence). The CDR3 has 16 amino acids. Trimming removed 5 bases from V and 1 base from J, with 15 bases in between.

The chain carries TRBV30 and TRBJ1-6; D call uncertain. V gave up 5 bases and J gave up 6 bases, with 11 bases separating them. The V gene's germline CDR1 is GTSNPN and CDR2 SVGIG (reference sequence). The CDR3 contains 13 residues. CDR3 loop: CAWRVLVNSPLHF. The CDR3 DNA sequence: TGTGCCTGGCGGGTTTTGGTTAATTCACCCCTCCACTTT.

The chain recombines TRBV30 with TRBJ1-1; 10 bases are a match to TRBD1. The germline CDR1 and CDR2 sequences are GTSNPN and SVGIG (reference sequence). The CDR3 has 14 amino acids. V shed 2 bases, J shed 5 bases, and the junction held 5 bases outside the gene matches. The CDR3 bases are TGTGCCTGGAGTAGGACAGGGGGGTGGACTGAAGCTTTCTTT. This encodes CAWSRTGGWTEAFF.

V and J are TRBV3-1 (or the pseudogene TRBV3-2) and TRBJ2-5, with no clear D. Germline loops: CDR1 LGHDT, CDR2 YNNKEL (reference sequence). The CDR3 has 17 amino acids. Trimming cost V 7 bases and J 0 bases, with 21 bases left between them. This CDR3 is CASTSTQWYPDQETQYF. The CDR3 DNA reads TGTGCCAGCACCTCAACCCAGTGGTATCCGGACCAAGAGACCCAGTACTTC.

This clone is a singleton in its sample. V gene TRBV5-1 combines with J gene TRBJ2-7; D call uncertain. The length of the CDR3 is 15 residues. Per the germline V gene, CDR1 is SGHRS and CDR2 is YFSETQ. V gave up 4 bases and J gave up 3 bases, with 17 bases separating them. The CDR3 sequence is CASSLSGVGDYEQYF. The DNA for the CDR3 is TGCGCCAGCAGCCTATCGGGTGTGGGTGACTACGAGCAGTACTTC. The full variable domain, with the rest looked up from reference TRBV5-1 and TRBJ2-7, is KAGVTQTPRYLIKTRGQQVTLSCSPISGHRSVSWYQQTPGQGLQFLFEYFSETQRNKGNFPGRFSGRQFSNSRSEMNVSTLELGDSALYLCASSLSGVGDYEQYFGPGTRLTVT.

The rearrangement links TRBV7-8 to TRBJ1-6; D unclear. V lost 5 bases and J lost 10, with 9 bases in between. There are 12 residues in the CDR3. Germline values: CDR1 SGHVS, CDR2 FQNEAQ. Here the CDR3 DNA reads TGTGCCAGCAGCCCGTCGAACTCACCCCTCCACTTT. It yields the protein CASSPSNSPLHF. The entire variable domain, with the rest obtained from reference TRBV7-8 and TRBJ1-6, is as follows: GAGVSQSPRYKVAKRGQDVALRCDPISGHVSLFWYQQALGQGPEFLTYFQNEAQLDKSGLPSDRFFAERPEGSVSTLKIQRTQQEDSAVYLCASSPSNSPLHFGNGTRLTVT.

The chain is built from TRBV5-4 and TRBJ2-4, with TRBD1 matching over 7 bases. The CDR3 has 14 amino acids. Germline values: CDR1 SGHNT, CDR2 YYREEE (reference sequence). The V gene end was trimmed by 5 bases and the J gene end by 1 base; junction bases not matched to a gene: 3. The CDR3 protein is CASSPQGAKNIQYF. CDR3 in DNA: TGTGCCAGCAGTCCACAGGGGGCCAAAAACATTCAGTACTTC.

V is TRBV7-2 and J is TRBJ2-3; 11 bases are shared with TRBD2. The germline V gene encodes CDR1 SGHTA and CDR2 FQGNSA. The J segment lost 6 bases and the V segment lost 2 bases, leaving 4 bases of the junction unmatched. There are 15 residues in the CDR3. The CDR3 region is CASSLFSGGADTQYF. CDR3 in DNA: TGTGCCAGCAGCTTATTTAGCGGGGGGGCCGATACGCAGTATTTT.